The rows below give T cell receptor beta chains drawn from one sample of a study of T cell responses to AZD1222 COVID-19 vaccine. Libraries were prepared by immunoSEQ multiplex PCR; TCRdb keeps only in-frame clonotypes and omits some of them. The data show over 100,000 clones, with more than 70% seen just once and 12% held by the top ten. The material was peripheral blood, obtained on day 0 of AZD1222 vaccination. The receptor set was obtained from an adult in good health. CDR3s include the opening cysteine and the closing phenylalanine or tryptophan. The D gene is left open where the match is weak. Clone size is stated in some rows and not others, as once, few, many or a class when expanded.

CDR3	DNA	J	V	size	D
CAWSVTYNYEQYF	TGTGCCTGGAGTGTAACGTACAACTACGAGCAGTACTTC	TRBJ2-7	TRBV30	few	.
CASSVGGTGGISEQFF	TGTGCCAGCAGCGTAGGTGGGACAGGGGGCATAAGTGAGCAGTTCTTC	TRBJ2-1	TRBV9	.	TRBD1
CASSRQGVHSPLHF	TGTGCCAGCAGCAGACAGGGGGTTCATTCACCCCTCCACTTT	TRBJ1-6	TRBV11-2	.	TRBD1
CASSPAGTGEYGYTF	TGTGCCAGTAGTCCGGCCGGGACAGGGGAATATGGCTACACCTTC	TRBJ1-2	TRBV19	few	TRBD1
CASSLGAASYEQYF	TGCGCCAGCAGCTTGGGGGCTGCCTCCTACGAGCAGTACTTC	TRBJ2-7	TRBV5-1	.	.
CASRGTASYNPEAFF	TGTGCCAGCAGGGGGACCGCTAGTTACAACCCTGAAGCTTTCTTT	TRBJ1-1	TRBV6-5	.	.
CASSDGANYGYTF	TGTGCCAGCAGTGACGGAGCTAACTATGGCTACACCTTC	TRBJ1-2	TRBV2	.	.
CASSPPEVGRGIRGYTF	TGTGCCAGCTCACCACCGGAGGTTGGCAGGGGAATCCGTGGCTACACCTTC	TRBJ1-2	TRBV18	once	.
CASSYSTSLQFF	TGTGCCAGCAGTTACTCGACTTCCCTACAGTTCTTC	TRBJ2-1	TRBV6-6	.	.
CASRPRQGRRTDTQYF	TGTGCCAGCAGGCCTCGACAGGGGCGACGCACAGATACGCAGTATTTT	TRBJ2-3	TRBV6-4	once	TRBD1
CASSGGQGMNQPQHF	TGCGCCAGCAGTGGGGGACAGGGGATGAATCAGCCCCAGCATTTT	TRBJ1-5	TRBV10-2	.	TRBD1
CASSFQGQNGGYTF	TGTGCCAGCAGCTTCCAGGGGCAGAATGGTGGCTACACCTTC	TRBJ1-2	TRBV7-2	.	.
CAIHTGELFF	TGTGCCATCCATACCGGGGAGCTGTTTTTT	TRBJ2-2	TRBV6-4	.	.
CASRWQGIQYF	TGTGCCAGCAGGTGGCAGGGGATTCAGTACTTC	TRBJ2-4	TRBV27	.	.
CASSDVWDYGYTF	TGTGCCAGCAGTGATGTTTGGGATTATGGCTACACCTTC	TRBJ1-2	TRBV2	.	.
CASGPGQGYNEQFF	TGTGCCAGCGGGCCGGGACAGGGGTACAATGAGCAGTTCTTC	TRBJ2-1	TRBV19	.	TRBD1
CASSSEGGRTEAFF	TGTGCCAGCAGCTCCGAAGGAGGACGAACTGAAGCTTTCTTT	TRBJ1-1	TRBV5-6	.	.
CASSFTVNTEAFF	TGTGCCAGCAGCTTTACAGTGAACACTGAAGCTTTCTTT	TRBJ1-1	TRBV11-2	.	.
CASSGLFFRLRGYEQYF	TGTGCCAGCAGTGGTCTATTTTTTCGGCTCAGGGGGTACGAGCAGTACTTC	TRBJ2-7	TRBV6-1	.	TRBD1
CASSLDLDSPLHF	TGTGCCAGCAGCTTAGACTTAGATTCACCCCTCCACTTT	TRBJ1-6	TRBV11-2	.	.
CASSSRVTANTGELFF	TGTGCCAGCAGCTCCAGGGTGACGGCGAACACCGGGGAGCTGTTTTTT	TRBJ2-2	TRBV7-2	.	.
CASSYSGSGGNQPQHF	TGTGCCAGCAGTTACTCGGGTTCAGGGGGAAATCAGCCCCAGCATTTT	TRBJ1-5	TRBV6-6	.	TRBD1
CASSQQTSGRGVSAQYF	TGCGCCAGCAGCCAGCAGACTAGCGGGAGGGGGGTGTCGGCCCAGTACTTC	TRBJ2-5	TRBV4-1	.	TRBD2